These 21 T cell receptor beta chains were all obtained from the same sample, sequenced in a study of cytomegalovirus exposure and HLA in healthy donors. Primers for the PCR totalled 60 Vbeta and 13 Jbeta. Clones were read by immunoSEQ multiplex PCR, and TCRdb kept only the in-frame ones, dropping some. The repertoire holds 150,000 to 200,000 clones, with 77% as singletons. The sample was PBMCs. The receptor set was obtained from a woman between 25 and 40 years old in good health and CMV-seronegative.

The chain carries TRBV7-3 and TRBJ2-2; the D gene is possibly TRBD1 (6 bases). Looked up from germline, CDR1 is SGHTA and CDR2 is FQGTGA. V was pared by 3 bases and J by 4 bases, with 9 bases between. The CDR3 is made up of 14 amino acids. As DNA, the CDR3 is TGTGCCAGCAGCTTCCTACAGGGCACCGGGGAGCTGTTTTTT. It codes for CASSFLQGTGELFF.

V usage is TRBV9 and J usage is TRBJ2-7; 7 bases match TRBD2. CDR3 length: 19 amino acids. The junction had 24 bases not matched to a gene; V was cut back by 3 bases and J by 6 bases. Germline V lookup: CDR1 SGDLS, CDR2 YYNGEE. The CDR3 bases are TGTGCCAGCAGCGGAGGAATAGGGAGGGGTAGGGCCTCACCGGTCGAGCAGTACTTC. The encoded protein is CASSGGIGRGRASPVEQYF.

This clone showed up just once. CDR3 sequence reads: CASSFLNTGELFF. CDR3 coding DNA: TGTGCCAGCAGCTTCCTAAATACCGGGGAGCTGTTTTTT. This sequence joins TRBV7-3 and TRBJ2-2, with unresolved D. The V gene lost 3 bases and the J gene lost 5 bases, with 7 bases spanning the gap. The germline V gene has CDR1 SGHTA and CDR2 FQGTGA. This CDR3 has 13 amino acids.

This chain uses TRBV27 with TRBJ2-5, with TRBD1 as a possible D gene (5 bases). Trimming took off 3 bases at V and 2 bases at J, with 13 bases between the two ends. The germline gives CDR1 MNHEY, CDR2 SMNVEV (reference sequence). CDR3 length: 15 amino acids. CDR3 sequence: CASSFRVRGQETQYF. In DNA, the CDR3 is TGTGCCAGCAGTTTCAGGGTTAGGGGACAAGAGACCCAGTACTTC.

The chain is built from TRBV19 and TRBJ2-1; 9 nucleotides align to TRBD2. CDR1 is LNHDA, CDR2 SQIVND, per germline (reference sequence). Trimming took 1 base from V and 6 from J; bases not matched to a gene: 4. The CDR3 is made up of 15 amino acids. The CDR3 loop reads CASSIGLAAFNEQFF. DNA of the CDR3: TGTGCCAGTAGTATAGGACTAGCGGCCTTCAATGAGCAGTTCTTC.

This clone was detected a few times. V and J are TRBV5-6 and TRBJ2-1; 9 bases line up with TRBD2. This CDR3 region has 16 residues. CDR1 and CDR2 (germline): SGHDT, YYEEEE. V lost 1 base and J lost 6; bases outside the gene matches: 8. CDR3 amino acids: CASSLSLAGGSNEQFF. CDR3 bases: TGTGCCAGCAGCTTGTCTCTGGCGGGGGGGAGCAATGAGCAGTTCTTC.

The chain has TRBV19 and TRBJ1-3; D is unresolved. From germline, CDR1 is LNHDA and CDR2 SQIVND (reference sequence). This CDR3 has 16 amino acids. V lost 1 base and J 5 bases, leaving 15 bases between the germline ends. CDR3 bases: TGTGCCAGTAGTATAGTTCGCAGGAATGATCGAAACACCATATATTTT. This translates into CASSIVRRNDRNTIYF.

The V gene is TRBV27, the J gene TRBJ2-7, with TRBD2 as a possible D gene (8 bases). This CDR3 contains 21 residues. CDR1 and CDR2 from the germline V gene are MNHEY and SMNVEV (reference sequence). The V end was cut by 3 bases, the J end by 0 bases, with 30 bases between. The CDR3 region is CASSFNPTGTASGGPSYEQYF. The CDR3 coding sequence is TGTGCCAGCAGTTTTAATCCCACCGGGACAGCGAGCGGGGGACCCTCCTACGAGCAGTACTTC.

The V gene is TRBV6-5, the J gene TRBJ1-5; D remains ambiguous. CDR3 size: 14 residues. CDR1 MNHEY and CDR2 SVGAGI come from the germline V gene. The ends were cut back, 5 bases at V and 5 bases at J, with 13 bases in the middle. The CDR3 DNA follows: TGTGCCAGCAGTCCCACGTGGGGAGATCAGCCCCAGCATTTT. Its protein is CASSPTWGDQPQHF.

The rearrangement uses TRBV6-1 and TRBJ1-1, with TRBD1 identical over 7 bases. Trimming at V came to 2 bases and at J to 8 bases, leaving 5 bases not matched to a gene. In germline, CDR1 is MNHNS, CDR2 SASEGT. The CDR3 contains 13 residues. The CDR3, as DNA: TGTGCCAGCAGTGAAAGAGAGGACAGGGAAGCTTTCTTT. Amino acid sequence: CASSEREDREAFF.

This clone was counted between two and nine times. This chain joins TRBV19 and TRBJ2-2; D ambiguous. This CDR3 has 15 amino acids. Between the trimmed V and J ends, which lost 1 base and 8 bases, there was a span of 14 bases. CDR1 is LNHDA and CDR2 is SQIVND in the germline V gene (reference sequence). The CDR3 sequence is CASSIVFGGPGELFF. The CDR3 DNA reads as TGTGCCAGTAGTATAGTATTTGGTGGCCCGGGGGAGCTGTTTTTT.

The chain couples TRBV5-1 to TRBJ2-7; TRBD2 matches 12 bases. The junction had 7 bases not matched to a gene; V was cut back by 4 bases and J by 5 bases. The germline V gene has CDR1 SGHRS and CDR2 YFSETQ. The CDR3 is made up of 15 amino acids. The CDR3 DNA reads TGCGCCAGCAGCCCTAGGACTAGCGGGATCGACGAGCAGTACTTC. Translated, it gives CASSPRTSGIDEQYF. The whole variable domain, filled in from reference TRBV5-1 and TRBJ2-7, reads KAGVTQTPRYLIKTRGQQVTLSCSPISGHRSVSWYQQTPGQGLQFLFEYFSETQRNKGNFPGRFSGRQFSNSRSEMNVSTLELGDSALYLCASSPRTSGIDEQYFGPGTRLTVT.

CDR3 amino acids: CASSLGHPNTEAFF. The CDR3 bases are TGTGCCAGCAGCTTAGGACACCCGAACACTGAAGCTTTCTTT. This chain joins TRBV7-9 and TRBJ1-1; D uncertain. The CDR3 extends over 14 amino acids. V lost 1 base and J lost 1, with 7 bases in between. Germline V gene lookup returns CDR1 SEHNR and CDR2 FQNEAQ (reference sequence).

The chain joins TRBV19 to TRBJ2-5; 8 nucleotides match TRBD1. CDR3 length: 14 residues. J lost 2 bases, V lost 3 bases, and 2 bases had no gene match. Germline-derived CDR1 and CDR2 are LNHDA and SQIVND (reference sequence). As DNA, the CDR3 is TGTGCCAGTAGTATGTGGGACAGGCAAGAGACCCAGTACTTC. Amino acids: CASSMWDRQETQYF.

The V call is TRBV4-1, the J call TRBJ1-3, with 7 positions matching TRBD1. Germline-derived CDR1 and CDR2 are MGHRA and YSYEKL. This CDR3 is built from 18 residues. The ends lost 4 bases at V and 4 bases at J; junction bases unmatched: 16. The CDR3 is CASSPVSGLGGAGNTIYF. The CDR3 DNA reads TGCGCCAGCAGCCCCGTGAGCGGGTTAGGGGGCGCCGGAAACACCATATATTTT.

The chain couples TRBV28 to TRBJ2-7, with D perhaps matching TRBD2 (6 bases). Trimming stripped 1 base from V and 5 bases from J, with 12 bases between. Germline lookup yields CDR1 MDHEN and CDR2 SYDVKM. The CDR3 runs 14 residues. CDR3 sequence reads: CASSLSEGTDEQYF. DNA for the CDR3: TGTGCCAGCAGTTTATCGGAGGGAACCGACGAGCAGTACTTC.

V gene TRBV4-1 combines with J gene TRBJ2-7; D unresolved. Per germline, CDR1 MGHRA and CDR2 YSYEKL. CDR3 length: 14 residues. V lost 0 bases to trimming and J lost 3 bases, with 9 bases between them. The CDR3 region is CASSQERYYYEQYF. The CDR3 DNA reads TGCGCCAGCAGCCAAGAGCGCTACTACTACGAGCAGTACTTC.

V gene TRBV5-1 combines with J gene TRBJ2-1; tentative D call: TRBD2 (5 bases). Trimming pared 4 bases from V and 5 bases from J, leaving 10 bases between. This CDR3 spans 13 amino acids. Germline values: CDR1 SGHRS, CDR2 YFSETQ. CDR3 region: CASSPGLNNEQFF. The DNA of the CDR3 is TGCGCCAGCAGCCCCGGACTGAACAATGAGCAGTTCTTC.

The V call is TRBV10-3, the J call TRBJ2-3; 14 bases map to TRBD2. Germline CDR1 ENHRY, CDR2 SYGVKD. After removal of 4 bases from V and 5 bases from J, the junction contained 8 bases not matched to a gene. This CDR3 has 17 amino acids. CDR3 sequence reads: CAISGPGLAGVEDTQYF. CDR3 sequence (DNA): TGTGCCATCAGTGGCCCGGGACTAGCGGGAGTGGAAGATACGCAGTATTTT.

The chain recombines TRBV6-1 with TRBJ1-3, with D uncertain. Germline V gene data show CDR1 as MNHNS and CDR2 as SASEGT. The CDR3 totals 17 residues. With 3 bases removed from V and 0 bases from J, the gap between germline ends came to 15 bases. DNA for the CDR3: TGTGCCAGCAGTGATTTGGCTGGACGGGGCTCTGGAAACACCATATATTTT. Its translation is CASSDLAGRGSGNTIYF.

This clone was seen only once. The V call is TRBV4-2, the J call TRBJ2-3; TRBD2 agrees at 11 bases. The CDR3 spans 16 residues. The germline CDR1 and CDR2 sequences are LGHNA and YNFKEQ. After removal of 3 bases from V and 5 bases from J, the junction contained 7 bases not matched to a gene. The CDR3 loop reads CASSQSLAGAGDTQYF. The CDR3 region has the DNA TGTGCCAGCAGCCAGTCACTAGCGGGGGCCGGAGATACGCAGTATTTT.